What follows are 16 T cell receptor beta chains derived from one specimen sequenced in a study of metastatic and nonmetastatic thyroid tumors. Among the patients, none had received any treatment before thyroid surgery. TCRdb reanalyzed the PCR reads with MiXCR. The sample lists about 21,000 clones; 15% to 20% were seen once. The sample comprised blood. The source is a male donor with papillary thyroid cancer or a benign thyroid nodule (not recorded which). Some clones in this sample may be carry-over from other donors' samples.

This clone was found many times. The genes are TRBV6-2 or TRBV6-3 and TRBJ2-1; TRBD2 matches at 7 bases. The CDR3 extends over 14 amino acids. V lost 2 bases to trimming and J lost 4 bases; unmatched junction nucleotides: 2. Germline V gene data show CDR1 as MNHEY and CDR2 as SVGEGT. This CDR3 is CASSYGLEYNEQFF. The CDR3, as DNA: TGTGCCAGCAGTTACGGACTAGAATACAATGAGCAGTTCTTC.

This clone was observed many times. The rearrangement joins TRBV30 to TRBJ2-1; D is perhaps TRBD2 (7 bases). V lost 3 bases and J 7 bases, leaving 16 bases between the germline ends. Germline CDR1 reads GTSNPN; CDR2 reads SVGIG (reference sequence). CDR3 size: 14 residues. DNA of the CDR3: TGTGCCTGGAGCCGGAGGGGGGGCGGAAATGAGCAGTTCTTC. Translated, it gives CAWSRRGGGNEQFF. The complete variable domain, with remaining parts taken from reference TRBV30 and TRBJ2-1, reads SQTIHQWPATLVQPVGSPLSLECTVEGTSNPNLYWYRQAAGRGLQLLFYSVGIGQISSEVPQNLSASRPQDRQFILSSKKLLLSDSGFYLCAWSRRGGGNEQFFGPGTRLTVL.

The chain couples TRBV11-2 to TRBJ2-7, with TRBD2 identical over 8 bases. V lost 4 bases to trimming and J lost 0 bases; unmatched junction nucleotides: 5. The CDR3 sequence is 15 residues long. Germline lookup yields CDR1 SGHAT and CDR2 FQNNGV. The CDR3 reads CASSSSGSSSYEQYF. In DNA, the CDR3 is TGTGCCAGCAGCTCGAGCGGGAGTTCCTCCTACGAGCAGTACTTC.

This clone was counted between two and nine times. The V gene is TRBV19, the J gene TRBJ2-7; TRBD1 matches 9 bases. This CDR3 is built from 13 residues. Unmatched junction bases numbered 1, after V lost 5 bases and J lost 2 bases. CDR1 and CDR2 from the germline V gene are LNHDA and SQIVND (reference sequence). The CDR3 DNA reads TGTGCCAGTAGTCGACAGGGGGCCTACGAGCAGTACTTC. Protein product: CASSRQGAYEQYF.

This clone was seen ten or more times. The V gene is TRBV7-2, the J gene TRBJ2-5, with D possibly TRBD2 on 6 matching bases. This CDR3 is 14 amino acids long. The germline CDR1 and CDR2 sequences are SGHTA and FQGNSA. V lost 6 bases, J lost 0 bases, and 11 bases lay in between. The CDR3 loop is CASRIGLHQETQYF. The CDR3, as DNA: TGTGCCAGCAGAATCGGACTACACCAAGAGACCCAGTACTTC.

This clone was observed at least ten times. This chain uses TRBV24-1 with TRBJ2-1, with TRBD2 as a possible D gene (6 bases). The CDR3 loop spans 15 amino acids. The V end lost 4 bases, the J end lost 7 bases, and 16 bases lay between the germline ends. The germline V gene encodes CDR1 KGHDR and CDR2 SFDVKD. CDR3 DNA sequence: TGTGCCACCAGTGACACTGGGACTTCTTTTAATGAGCAGTTCTTC. It translates to CATSDTGTSFNEQFF.

This clone was detected ten times or more. The chain links TRBV12-3 or TRBV12-4 to TRBJ2-5, with 11 bases lining up with TRBD2. CDR3 length: 16 residues. The junction had 8 bases not matched to a gene; V was cut back by 3 bases and J by 5 bases. CDR3: CASSLSGLAAAETQYF. The CDR3 coding sequence is TGTGCCAGCAGTTTGTCGGGACTAGCGGCGGCGGAGACCCAGTACTTC.

In this sample, this clone turned up many times. This sequence joins TRBV7-8 and TRBJ2-3; D is uncertain. The CDR3 extends over 12 amino acids. Between the trimmed V and J ends, which lost 3 bases and 5 bases, there was a span of 6 bases. Germline V gene sequence: CDR1 SGHVS, CDR2 FQNEAQ. CDR3 sequence (DNA): TGTGCCAGCAGCTTTCAACGAGATACGCAGTATTTT. This gives the protein CASSFQRDTQYF.

The V and J genes are TRBV27 and TRBJ2-5; 12 bases map to TRBD2. The V segment lost 3 bases and the J segment 5 bases; nucleotides outside the gene matches: 7. CDR3 length: 16 amino acids. Germline V gene data show CDR1 as MNHEY and CDR2 as SMNVEV (reference sequence). In DNA, the CDR3 is TGTGCCAGCAGTTTCCCGACTAGCGGGAGAGGGGAGACCCAGTACTTC. Translated: CASSFPTSGRGETQYF.

This clone was seen at least ten times. The V and J genes are TRBV28 and TRBJ1-2; 10 bases agree with TRBD1. Germline values: CDR1 MDHEN, CDR2 SYDVKM. This CDR3 is 15 amino acids long. Germline trimming cut 5 bases from V and 1 base from J; bases unmatched to any gene: 4. CDR3 loop: CASSVWTGGNYGYTF. The CDR3 DNA follows: TGTGCCAGCAGTGTGTGGACAGGGGGTAACTATGGCTACACCTTC.

This clone showed up many times. The CDR3 sequence is CASSFGRTDTQYF. The DNA for the CDR3 is TGTGCCAGCAGTTTTGGGAGAACAGATACGCAGTATTTT. This chain connects TRBV28 to TRBJ2-3; TRBD2 might be the D (5 bases). V lost 3 bases and J lost 3, with 7 bases in between. Per germline, CDR1 MDHEN and CDR2 SYDVKM. There are 13 residues in the CDR3. Full variable domain (remainder filled in from reference TRBV28 and TRBJ2-3): DVKVTQSSRYLVKRTGEKVFLECVQDMDHENMFWYRQDPGLGLRLIYFSYDVKMKEKGDIPEGYSVSREKKERFSLILESASTNQTSMYLCASSFGRTDTQYFGPGTRLTVL.

This rearrangement joins TRBV5-1 to TRBJ2-7; D perhaps matches TRBD1 (6 bases). V was pared by 0 bases and J by 0 bases, with 13 bases between. The CDR3 extends over 16 amino acids. Germline values: CDR1 SGHRS, CDR2 YFSETQ. The CDR3 is CASSLEGHLSSYEQYF. The CDR3 coding sequence is TGCGCCAGCAGCTTGGAGGGACATTTATCCTCCTACGAGCAGTACTTC.

In its sample, this clone was seen many times. The chain links TRBV20-1 to TRBJ2-1; D might be TRBD1 or TRBD2, each matching 5 bases. This CDR3 spans 11 amino acids. Trimming took off 6 bases at V and 8 bases at J, with 11 bases between the two ends. Germline V gene sequence: CDR1 DFQATT, CDR2 SNEGSKA (reference sequence). The CDR3 reads CSAKGRDEQFF. CDR3 bases: TGCAGTGCAAAGGGACGGGATGAGCAGTTCTTC.

About this clone: The junction differs from germline at one of its ends, possibly a read error. V and J are TRBV11-3 and TRBJ1-1; TRBD1 matches 8 bases. Germline CDR1 SGHNT, CDR2 YENEEA. The CDR3 is made up of 13 amino acids. This chain's CDR3 is CAGSFSQGASAFF. The DNA for the CDR3 is TGTGCCGGCAGCTTTTCCCAGGGGGCGTCGGCCTTCTTT.

This clone was found many times. The V and J genes are TRBV10-2 and TRBJ2-3; no definite D call. Germline CDR1 is WSHSY and CDR2 is SAAADI. The CDR3 contains 11 residues. Trimming took off 7 bases at V and 2 bases at J, with 4 bases between the two ends. The CDR3 bases are TGCGCCAGCACCATCACAGATACGCAGTATTTT. Its translation is CASTITDTQYF.

This clone showed up many times. This rearrangement joins TRBV9 to TRBJ2-7; D is undetermined. This CDR3 is built from 15 residues. V lost 0 bases and J 6 bases, leaving 16 bases between the germline ends. Germline assignment: CDR1 SGDLS and CDR2 YYNGEE. CDR3 loop: CASSVGSRTTGEQYF. CDR3 bases: TGTGCCAGCAGCGTAGGTTCCCGGACCACCGGCGAGCAGTACTTC.